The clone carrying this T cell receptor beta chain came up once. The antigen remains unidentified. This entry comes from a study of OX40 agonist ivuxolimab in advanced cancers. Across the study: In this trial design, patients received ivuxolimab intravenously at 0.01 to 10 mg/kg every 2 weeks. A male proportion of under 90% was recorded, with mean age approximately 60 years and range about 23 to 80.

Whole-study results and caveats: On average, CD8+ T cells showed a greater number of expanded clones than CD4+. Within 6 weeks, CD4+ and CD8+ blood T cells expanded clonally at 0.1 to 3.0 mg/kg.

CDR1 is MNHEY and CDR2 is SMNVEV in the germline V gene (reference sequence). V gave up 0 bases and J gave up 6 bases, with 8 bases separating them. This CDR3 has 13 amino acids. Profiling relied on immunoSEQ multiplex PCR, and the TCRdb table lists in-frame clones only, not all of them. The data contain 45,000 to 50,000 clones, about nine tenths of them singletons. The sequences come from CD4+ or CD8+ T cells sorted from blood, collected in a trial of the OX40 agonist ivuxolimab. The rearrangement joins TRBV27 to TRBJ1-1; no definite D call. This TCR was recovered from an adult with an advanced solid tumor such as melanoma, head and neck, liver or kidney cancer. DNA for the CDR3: TGTGCCAGCAGTTTATCGTGGCTCTCTGAAGCTTTCTTT. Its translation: CASSLSWLSEAFF.